This T cell receptor (beta chain) was sequenced for a study of vaccination effects on CD4 cells after COVID-19. Looking at the study overall: The study obtained samples from two convalescent patients 16 days and one week before vaccination.

Sequencing used immunoSEQ multiplex PCR; TCRdb keeps in-frame clones, though not all of them. The sample lists roughly 45,000 clones; around 79% were seen once. The germline V gene encodes CDR1 LNHNV and CDR2 YYDKDF (reference sequence). Germline trimming cut 3 bases from V and 4 bases from J; bases unmatched to any gene: 4. The CDR3 has 14 residues. Details on this clone: The target antigen is unknown.

Antigen-specific CD4+ T cells were first expanded with viral peptide pools by the ViraFEST assay and only then sequenced. Following culture for around 10 days, CD4+ T cells were isolated. Documented for the person is a PCR-confirmed SARS-CoV-2 infection occurring between March and December 2020. Replacing half the medium with IL-2 medium was done on days 3 and 7. General study findings and limits: After vaccination, at late timepoints, clones induced by infection and by vaccine contracted markedly.

The sequences come from CD4+ T cells from PBMCs cultured with a peptide pool, collected before COVID-19 vaccination. The TCR was taken from a human donor who had a prior SARS-CoV-2 infection. This rearrangement joins TRBV15 to TRBJ2-5; 8 bases fit TRBD2. The CDR3 bases are TGTGCCACCAGCAGGGGGCTAGCGGGAGAGACCCAGTACTTC. Encoded protein: CATSRGLAGETQYF.